This TCR beta chain is drawn from a study of blood T cell repertoires in COVID-19. Study at large: Whether acute or convalescent, the COVID-19 samples came from the United States, Italy and Spain. From T cells, B-cell-depleted T cells, or PBMCs came the material, which was cDNA or gDNA.

CDR1 and CDR2 (germline): SNHLY, FYNNEI. This CDR3 has 14 residues. V was pared by 5 bases and J by 2 bases, with 2 bases of the junction left unmatched. This clone was detected a few times. Authors' methods: Estimation of nucleated cell counts relied on the amplification of reference gene primers. Here immunoSEQ multiplex PCR was the method, and the copy in TCRdb shows in-frame clones only, minus some. For V, J and clone size, that table is used; D and trimming come from the DNA. The sample lists approximately 100,000 clones, roughly 84% occurring once. The sample consisted of peripheral blood. The chain employs TRBV2 and TRBJ2-7; 11 bases are shared with TRBD2. This receptor was taken from a woman aged 60-75 years with acute or convalescent COVID-19. This CDR3 reads CASSLAGGTYEQYF. The DNA of the CDR3 is TGTGCCAGCAGTCTAGCGGGGGGTACCTACGAGCAGTACTTC.